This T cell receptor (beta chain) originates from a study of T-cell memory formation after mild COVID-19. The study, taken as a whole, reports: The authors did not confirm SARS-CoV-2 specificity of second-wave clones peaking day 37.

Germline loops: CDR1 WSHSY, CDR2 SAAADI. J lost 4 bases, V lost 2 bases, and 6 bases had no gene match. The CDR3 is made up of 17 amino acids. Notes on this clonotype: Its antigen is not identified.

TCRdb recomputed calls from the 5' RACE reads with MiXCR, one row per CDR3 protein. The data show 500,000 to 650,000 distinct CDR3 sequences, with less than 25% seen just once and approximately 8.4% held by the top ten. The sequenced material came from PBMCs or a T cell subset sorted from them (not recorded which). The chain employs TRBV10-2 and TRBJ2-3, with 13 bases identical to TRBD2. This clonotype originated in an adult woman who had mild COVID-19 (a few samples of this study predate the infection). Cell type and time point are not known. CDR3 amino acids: CASSETSGGAGADTQYF. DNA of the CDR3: TGCGCCAGCAGTGAGACTAGCGGGGGGGCCGGGGCAGATACGCAGTATTTT.